The rows below give T cell receptor beta chains drawn from one sample of a study of cytomegalovirus exposure and HLA in healthy donors. Generated by immunoSEQ multiplex PCR, the TCRdb table keeps only in-frame clones and is missing some. The sample holds 150,000 to 200,000 clones, roughly three quarters seen once. What was sequenced was PBMCs. The receptors were gathered from a woman between 50 and 59 years old in good health and CMV-seronegative. CDR3s include the opening cysteine and the closing phenylalanine or tryptophan. Each record gives: V gene, J gene, D gene, clone size, CDR3 DNA, CDR3 protein. D genes are given only for firm matches. For some rows the clone size is stated as once, few or many, or as a class when expanded; others skip it.

>TRBV6-1|TRBJ1-3|NA|NA
TGTGCCAGCAGTGGGATCAGGGGTGAAGGAAACACCATATATTTT
CASSGIRGEGNTIYF
>TRBV6-1|TRBJ1-1|NA|NA
TGTGCCAGCAGTGAAGTCCGGACACTTTACACTGAAGCTTTCTTT
CASSEVRTLYTEAFF
>TRBV28|TRBJ1-1|NA|NA
TGTGCCAGCAGTTTACGGCGCGGGACGGGGCAAAGGACTGAAGCTTTCTTT
CASSLRRGTGQRTEAFF
>TRBV19|TRBJ1-5|TRBD1|NA
TGTGCCAGTAGCGACAGGGCGGGTCAGCCCCAGCATTTT
CASSDRAGQPQHF
>TRBV27|TRBJ2-1|TRBD2|NA
TGTGCCAGCAGTTTTAGCGGGAACAATGAGCAGTTCTTC
CASSFSGNNEQFF
>TRBV18|TRBJ2-3|TRBD2|NA
TGTGCCAGCTCACCACCTACTAGCGGAGCAGATACGCAGTATTTT
CASSPPTSGADTQYF
>TRBV7-6|TRBJ2-7|TRBD2|NA
TGTGCCAGCAGCTTAGCTTCGGAGCGGGGGTTCGAGCAGTACTTC
CASSLASERGFEQYF
>TRBV7-8|TRBJ1-1|TRBD1|NA
TGTGCCAGCAGGTTTAGGGGACAGGGGGCGCTTGGGAACACTGAAGCTTTCTTT
CASRFRGQGALGNTEAFF
>TRBV10-2|TRBJ2-7|NA|few
TGCGCCACTCACATCGGTAGGGGAACCTACGAGCAGTACTTC
CATHIGRGTYEQYF
>TRBV6-4|TRBJ1-4|NA|NA
TGTGCCAGCAGTGCCCGCGCCGTAAGCCCAATTGAAAAACTGTTTTTT
CASSARAVSPIEKLFF
>TRBV11-2|TRBJ1-3|NA|NA
TGTGCCAGCAGCCGAAGGGGATCGGACCAATCTGGAAACACCATATATTTT
CASSRRGSDQSGNTIYF
>TRBV7-2|TRBJ1-6|TRBD1|NA
TGTGCCAGCAGCCTGGACAGGTGGGCCCTCCACTTT
CASSLDRWALHF
>TRBV27|TRBJ1-2|NA|NA
TGTGCCAGCAGTTTATTGGGGGGGGTGGGGTATGGCTACACCTTC
CASSLLGGVGYGYTF
>TRBV30|TRBJ1-4|TRBD1|NA
TGTGCCTGGGGTAATCAGGGGGCGTCTAATGAAAAACTGTTTTTT
CAWGNQGASNEKLFF
>TRBV28|TRBJ2-1|NA|NA
TGTGCCAGCAGGTCCGCCGGGACAGAGCAGTTCTTC
CASRSAGTEQFF
>TRBV27|TRBJ1-1|TRBD1|NA
TGTGCCAGCAGTTCGCCAGGGGGAACGTTTCTCACTGAAGCTTTCTTT
CASSSPGGTFLTEAFF
>TRBV6-1|TRBJ2-5|NA|few
TGTGCCAGCAGTGAACGGGAGGAGACCCAGTACTTC
CASSEREETQYF
>TRBV18|TRBJ2-5|NA|NA
TGTGCCAGCTCACTGGGACTTCAAGAGACCCAGTACTTC
CASSLGLQETQYF
>TRBV7-9|TRBJ1-1|NA|NA
TGTGCCAGCACCCGGGGGGGGGTGTCAAACACTGAAGCTTTCTTT
CASTRGGVSNTEAFF
>TRBV5-1|TRBJ2-1|TRBD2|NA
TGCGCCAGCAACTTGCTAACCGCTAGCGGGAGTCGGTTCTACAATGAGCAGTTCTTC
CASNLLTASGSRFYNEQFF
>TRBV28|TRBJ1-1|NA|NA
TGTGCCAGCAGTTTCACAGGCTCCATGAACACTGAAGCTTTCTTT
CASSFTGSMNTEAFF
>TRBV4-1|TRBJ1-6|NA|NA
TGCGCCAGCAGCCAAGAGCCCATAATCGGGAATTCACCCCTCCACTTT
CASSQEPIIGNSPLHF
>TRBV6-6|TRBJ1-5|TRBD1|once
TGTGCCAGCAGTCTAACAGGGGTAGGGGATCATCAGCCCCAGCATTTT
CASSLTGVGDHQPQHF
>TRBV18|TRBJ1-5|NA|NA
TGTGCCAGCTCAGGATTAACAGGACGGATCAATCAGCCCCAGCATTTT
CASSGLTGRINQPQHF
>TRBV19|TRBJ1-6|NA|NA
TGTGCCAGTAGAGACAAGCCGAATTCACCCCTCCACTTT
CASRDKPNSPLHF
>TRBV2|TRBJ2-2|NA|NA
TGTGCCAGCAGCGCCACAGGTTTGGGGGAGCTGTTTTTT
CASSATGLGELFF
>TRBV25-1|TRBJ2-2|TRBD2|NA
TGTGCCAGCAGTCTCGGGACTAGCGGTTACACCGGGGAGCTGTTTTTT
CASSLGTSGYTGELFF